This paragraph covers one T cell receptor beta chain sequence. As yet, its antigen is unknown. Sequenced by immunoSEQ multiplex PCR; TCRdb stores in-frame clones only, minus some. Seen here are approximately 2,000,000 clones, approximately 90% observed once, and the top ten hold approximately 0.41%. The data were obtained in a study of shared clonotypes between healthy human individuals. Study overall: Those who served as donors were a couple of women and three men between the ages of 18 and 49. Study results and limitations: Memory subsets had estimated richness that was generally smaller than that of naive subsets. In this cohort, only blood was sampled, and tissue repertoires likely differ.

The sample comprised naive CD4+ T cells from PBMCs. Regarding subset: CD45RA+ positively selected. This clonotype was obtained from a man aged 18 to 30 in good health. Some clones in this sample may be carry-over from other donors' samples.

This chain's CDR3 is CASRLTSGGAKNIQYF. The CDR3 bases are TGCGCCAGCAGGTTGACTAGCGGCGGGGCCAAAAACATTCAGTACTTC. The rearrangement joins TRBV10-2 to TRBJ2-4; 9 nucleotides match TRBD2. The junction had 7 bases not matched to a gene; V was cut back by 6 bases and J by 1 base. Per germline, CDR1 WSHSY and CDR2 SAAADI. The CDR3 runs 16 residues.